This TCR beta chain was captured in a study of shared clonotypes between healthy human individuals. Sequencing was performed with immunoSEQ multiplex PCR; in TCRdb, only in-frame clones are kept and a portion is missing. The table lists 600,000 to 750,000 clones, less than 95% of them singletons. Trimming stripped 2 bases from V and 9 bases from J, with 11 bases between. The CDR3 covers 14 residues. In germline, CDR1 is MNHEY, CDR2 SMNVEV (reference sequence). The V gene is TRBV27, the J gene TRBJ1-6, with D possibly matching TRBD1 (5 bases). This TCR was sampled from a man in his late teens or twenties in good health. Some clones in this sample may be carry-over from other donors' samples. Input material: memory CD8+ T cells from PBMCs. Subset of the sample: CD45RO+ cells pooled with CCR7-negative TemRA cells. In DNA form, the CDR3 reads TGTGCCAGCAGTTTAGGTCAGGGAAGTTCACCCCTCCACTTT. This sequence encodes CASSLGQGSSPLHF.